The present entry profiles one T cell receptor (beta chain) with its context. Its antigen is not known. It may be a read error: a sequence one base away is much more abundant. The authors obtained PBMCs from over 8 ml of fresh peripheral blood. The CDR3 loop spans 18 amino acids. V lost 0 bases and J lost 6; bases outside the gene matches: 17. Germline CDR1 is SGHRS and CDR2 is YFSETQ. The sample originates from a study of T cells in Graves' hyperthyroidism and ophthalmopathy. Study summary: Prior to any treatment, at the point of initial diagnosis, peripheral blood was collected.

General study findings and limits: In validation, the model predicted ophthalmopathy. These predictions came a median about 6.5 months before onset.

The TCR beta CDR3 regions underwent amplification using RNA transcripts as the source. The HTBI primer set served for first-round RT-PCR of the TCR CDR3. TCRdb used MiXCR to reprocess the multiplex PCR reads, holding one entry per CDR3 protein. The table lists 700,000 or so distinct CDR3 sequences, about a sixth of them singletons. The chain employs TRBV5-1 and TRBJ2-7; 8 bases are a match to TRBD1. The sequence derives from a man between 18 and 35 years old with Graves' hyperthyroidism. The sequenced sample was blood. The CDR3: CASSLADGPGTGGTEQYF. The CDR3, as DNA: TGCGCCAGCAGCTTGGCCGACGGGCCCGGGACAGGAGGGACCGAGCAGTACTTC.